This T cell receptor (beta chain) comes out of a study of glioma-infiltrating T cells after dendritic cell vaccination. Study context: Patients received three intradermal dendritic cell vaccine injections at biweekly intervals.

Sequencing was performed with immunoSEQ multiplex PCR; in TCRdb, only in-frame clones are kept and a portion is missing. The sample lists around 100,000 clones; 81% were seen once. CDR1 and CDR2 (germline): SEHNR, FQNEAQ (reference sequence). V shed 2 bases, J shed 0 bases, and the junction held 10 bases outside the gene matches. The CDR3 covers 17 residues. The sequence was obtained from a human donor with glioblastoma. V gene TRBV7-9 combines with J gene TRBJ2-7; 7 nucleotides align to TRBD1. The sample here was blood, taken before dendritic cell vaccination. CDR3 loop: CASSLYLGTESSYEQYF. DNA for the CDR3: TGTGCCAGCAGCTTATACCTAGGGACAGAGAGCTCCTACGAGCAGTACTTC.